The following is a T cell receptor beta chain sequence with its context. TCRdb's table, derived via immunoSEQ multiplex PCR, lists solely in-frame clones and lacks some. This table holds about 130,000 clones, about 88% found once. The time point is: blood 2 weeks post-SBRT. The treatment here: 15 Gy SBRT to primary tumor, nephrectomy 4 weeks later. The data belong to a study of radiation and T cells in renal cell carcinoma. Study-level information: Nephrectomy followed 15 Gy stereotactic body radiation by 4 weeks.

Germline lookup yields CDR1 SGHTA and CDR2 FQGNSA. The CDR3 totals 14 residues. The V and J ends lost 5 bases and 2 bases respectively, with 12 bases between them. V and J are TRBV7-2 and TRBJ2-5; no reliable D call. This TCR was sampled from a woman aged 70 to 79 with renal cell carcinoma. Sequenced here: blood, sampled from a patient whose treatment included radiotherapy and nephrectomy. CDR3 in amino acids: CASSPRVTQETQYF. For the CDR3, the DNA is TGTGCCAGCAGCCCACGGGTTACGCAAGAGACCCAGTACTTC.